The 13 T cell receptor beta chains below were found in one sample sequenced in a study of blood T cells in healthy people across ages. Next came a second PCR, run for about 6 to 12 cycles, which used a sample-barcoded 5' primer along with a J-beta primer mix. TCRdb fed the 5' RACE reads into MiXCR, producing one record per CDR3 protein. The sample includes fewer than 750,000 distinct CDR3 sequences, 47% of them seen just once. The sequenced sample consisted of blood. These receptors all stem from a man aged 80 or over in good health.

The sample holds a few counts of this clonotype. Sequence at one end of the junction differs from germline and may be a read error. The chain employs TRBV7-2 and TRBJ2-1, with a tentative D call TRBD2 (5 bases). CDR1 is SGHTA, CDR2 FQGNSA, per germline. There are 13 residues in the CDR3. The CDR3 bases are TGTGCCAGCAGCCTAGCCGGGGACAATGAGCAGTTCTTC. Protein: CASSLAGDNEQFF. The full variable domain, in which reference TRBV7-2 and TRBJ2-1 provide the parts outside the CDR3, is GAGVSQSPSNKVTEKGKDVELRCDPISGHTALYWYRQSLGQGLEFLIYFQGNSAPDKSGLPSDRFSAERTGGSVSTLTIQRTQQEDSAVYLCASSLAGDNEQFFGPGTRLTVL.

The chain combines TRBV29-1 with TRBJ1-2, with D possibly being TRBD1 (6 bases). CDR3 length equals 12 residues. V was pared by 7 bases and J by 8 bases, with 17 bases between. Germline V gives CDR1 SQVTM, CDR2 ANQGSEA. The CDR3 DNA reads TGCAGCGGGGGGAACAGGGAGAGCGGCTACACCTTC. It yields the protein CSGGNRESGYTF.

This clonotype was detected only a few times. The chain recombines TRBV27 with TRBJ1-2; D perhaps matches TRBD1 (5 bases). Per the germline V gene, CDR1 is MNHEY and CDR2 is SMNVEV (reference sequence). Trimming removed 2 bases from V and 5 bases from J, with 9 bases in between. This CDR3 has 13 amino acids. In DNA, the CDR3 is TGTGCCAGCAGTTTACGAGGACAATATGGCTACACCTTC. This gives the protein CASSLRGQYGYTF.

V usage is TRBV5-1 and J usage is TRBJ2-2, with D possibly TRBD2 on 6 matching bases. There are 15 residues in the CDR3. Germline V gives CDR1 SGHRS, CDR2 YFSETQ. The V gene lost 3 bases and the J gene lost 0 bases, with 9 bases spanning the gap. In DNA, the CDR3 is TGCGCCAGCAGCTGGGACTCCGCGAACACCGGGGAGCTGTTTTTT. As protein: CASSWDSANTGELFF.

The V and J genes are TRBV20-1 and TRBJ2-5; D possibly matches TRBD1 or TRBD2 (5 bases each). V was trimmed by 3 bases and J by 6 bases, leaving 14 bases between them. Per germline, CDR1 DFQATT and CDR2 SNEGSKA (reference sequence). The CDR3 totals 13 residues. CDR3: CSASPGTEKTQYF. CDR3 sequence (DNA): TGCAGTGCTAGCCCAGGGACGGAAAAGACCCAGTACTTC.

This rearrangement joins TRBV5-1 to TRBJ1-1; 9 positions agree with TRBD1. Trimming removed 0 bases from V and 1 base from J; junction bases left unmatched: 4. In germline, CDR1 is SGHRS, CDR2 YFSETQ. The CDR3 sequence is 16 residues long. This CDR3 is CASSLGGQGGNTEAFF. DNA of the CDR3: TGCGCCAGCAGCTTGGGGGGACAGGGTGGGAACACTGAAGCTTTCTTT. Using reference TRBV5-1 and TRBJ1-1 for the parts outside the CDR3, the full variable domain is KAGVTQTPRYLIKTRGQQVTLSCSPISGHRSVSWYQQTPGQGLQFLFEYFSETQRNKGNFPGRFSGRQFSNSRSEMNVSTLELGDSALYLCASSLGGQGGNTEAFFGQGTRLTVV.

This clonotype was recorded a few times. The CDR3 reads CASSLASTSGRDTQYF. The CDR3 bases are TGCGCCAGCAGCTTGGCCTCGACTAGCGGGAGAGATACGCAGTATTTT. The chain employs TRBV5-1 and TRBJ2-3, with 12 bases identical to TRBD2. V lost 0 bases and J lost 5; bases outside the gene matches: 4. CDR1 and CDR2 (germline): SGHRS, YFSETQ. The CDR3 extends over 16 amino acids.

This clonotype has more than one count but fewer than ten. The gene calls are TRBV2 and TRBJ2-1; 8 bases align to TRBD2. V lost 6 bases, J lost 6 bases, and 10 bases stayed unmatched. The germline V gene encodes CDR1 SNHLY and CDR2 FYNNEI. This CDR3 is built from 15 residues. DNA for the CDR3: TGTGCCAGCAGCCCCCCGGGGGGGCCTTTCAATGAGCAGTTCTTC. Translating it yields CASSPPGGPFNEQFF.

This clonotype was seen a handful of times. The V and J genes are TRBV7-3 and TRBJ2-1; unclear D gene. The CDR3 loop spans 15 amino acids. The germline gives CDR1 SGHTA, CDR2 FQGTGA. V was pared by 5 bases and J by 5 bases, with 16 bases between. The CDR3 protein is CASSRSPVADNEQFF. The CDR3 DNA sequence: TGTGCCAGCAGCCGCTCACCAGTCGCGGACAATGAGCAGTTCTTC.

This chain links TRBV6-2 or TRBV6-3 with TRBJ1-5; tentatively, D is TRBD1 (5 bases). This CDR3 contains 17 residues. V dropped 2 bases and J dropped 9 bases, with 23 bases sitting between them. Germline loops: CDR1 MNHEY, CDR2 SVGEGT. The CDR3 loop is CASSYGLFGPRGAPQHF. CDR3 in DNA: TGTGCCAGCAGTTACGGGTTGTTTGGGCCTAGAGGGGCGCCCCAGCATTTT.

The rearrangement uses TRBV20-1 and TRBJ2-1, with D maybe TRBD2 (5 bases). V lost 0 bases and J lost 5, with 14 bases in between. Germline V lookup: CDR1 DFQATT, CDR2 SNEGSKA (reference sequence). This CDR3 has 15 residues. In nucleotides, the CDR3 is TGCAGTGCTAGAGATGGTAGCGTTGTTAACAATGAGCAGTTCTTC. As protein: CSARDGSVVNNEQFF.

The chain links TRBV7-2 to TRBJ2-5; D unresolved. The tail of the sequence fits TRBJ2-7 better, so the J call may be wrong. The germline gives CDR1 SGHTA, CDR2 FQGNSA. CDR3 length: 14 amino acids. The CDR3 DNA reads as TGTGCCAGCAGCCCCCGCGGACGAGTCTACGAGCAGTACTTC. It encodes CASSPRGRVYEQYF.

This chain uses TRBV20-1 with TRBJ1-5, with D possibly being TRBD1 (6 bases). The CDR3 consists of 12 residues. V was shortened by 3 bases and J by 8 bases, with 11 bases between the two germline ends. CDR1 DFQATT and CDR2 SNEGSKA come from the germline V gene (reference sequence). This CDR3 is CSASSQGKPQHF. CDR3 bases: TGCAGTGCTAGTTCCCAGGGGAAGCCCCAGCATTTT.